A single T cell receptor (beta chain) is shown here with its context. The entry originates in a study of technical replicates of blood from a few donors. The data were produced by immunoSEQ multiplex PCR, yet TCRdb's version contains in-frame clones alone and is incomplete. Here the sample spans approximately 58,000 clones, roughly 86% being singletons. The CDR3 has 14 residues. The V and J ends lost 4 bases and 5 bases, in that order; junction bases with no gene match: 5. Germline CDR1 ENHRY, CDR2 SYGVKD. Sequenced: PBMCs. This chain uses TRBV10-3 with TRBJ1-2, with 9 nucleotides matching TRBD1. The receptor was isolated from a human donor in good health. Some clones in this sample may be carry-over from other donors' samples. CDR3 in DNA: TGTGCCATCAGTGGGGCGGGACAGGGATATGGCTACACCTTC. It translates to CAISGAGQGYGYTF.